These T cell receptor beta chains were read from a single sample in a study of T cell repertoires in cytomegalovirus infection. Using its own MiXCR run on the reads, TCRdb lists one record per CDR3 protein. Among approximately 730,000 distinct CDR3 sequences listed, 33% were seen once. The antigens of these receptors remain unknown. The source material was cultured PBMCs, sampled from culture after CMV antigen stimulation. Receptor source: a human donor in good health (CMV status not recorded). Some clones in this sample may be carry-over from other donors' samples. Each CDR3 is given with its conserved first and last residue. Each record gives: V gene, J gene, D gene, clone size, CDR3 protein, CDR3 DNA. D genes are given only for firm matches. Size is stated for part of the rows, as once, few or many counts, or as a class when the clone is expanded.

V: TRBV19
J: TRBJ2-7
D: -
size: few
CDR3: CASSRTGDGYEQYF
DNA: TGTGCCAGTAGTAGGACGGGGGATGGGTACGAGCAGTACTTC

V: TRBV19
J: TRBJ2-5
D: -
size: once
CDR3: CASSVGDQETQYF
DNA: TGTGCCAGTAGTGTGGGGGACCAAGAGACCCAGTACTTC

V: TRBV28
J: TRBJ1-1
D: TRBD1
size: -
CDR3: CASSSLDRGTFF
DNA: TGTGCCAGCAGTTCCCTGGACAGGGGAACTTTCTTT

V: TRBV7-2
J: TRBJ2-3
D: -
size: many
CDR3: CASSSDDTQYF
DNA: TGTGCCAGCAGCTCGGACGATACGCAGTATTTT

V: TRBV12-3/TRBV12-4
J: TRBJ1-5
D: -
size: few
CDR3: CASSSDGNQPQHF
DNA: TGTGCCAGCAGCTCCGATGGCAATCAGCCCCAGCATTTT

V: TRBV27
J: TRBJ1-5
D: TRBD1
size: few
CDR3: CASSRDRDSFVYQPQHF
DNA: TGTGCCAGCAGTCGGGACAGGGATAGTTTTGTCTATCAGCCCCAGCATTTT

V: TRBV7-2
J: TRBJ2-2
D: -
size: many
CDR3: CASSLYGSVGELFF
DNA: TGTGCCAGCAGCTTATATGGTTCTGTCGGGGAGCTGTTTTTT

V: TRBV7-2
J: TRBJ2-1
D: -
size: many
CDR3: CASSLAGETYNEQFF
DNA: TGTGCCAGCAGCTTAGCCGGGGAAACCTACAATGAGCAGTTCTTC

V: TRBV12-3/TRBV12-4
J: TRBJ1-1
D: -
size: few
CDR3: CASSSGGVYTEAFF
DNA: TGTGCCAGCAGCTCAGGAGGGGTTTACACTGAAGCTTTCTTT

V: TRBV7-9
J: TRBJ1-1
D: -
size: -
CDR3: CASTSTSVLAFF
DNA: TGTGCCAGCACCTCAACATCGGTCTTGGCTTTCTTT

V: TRBV27
J: TRBJ1-5
D: TRBD1
size: few
CDR3: CASRTYRDRGNQPQHF
DNA: TGTGCCAGCAGGACGTACCGGGACAGGGGCAATCAGCCCCAGCATTTT

V: TRBV10-3
J: TRBJ2-4
D: -
size: few
CDR3: CAISQNVQQGNIQYF
DNA: TGTGCCATCAGTCAAAATGTCCAGCAGGGCAACATTCAGTACTTC

V: TRBV2
J: TRBJ1-4
D: TRBD1
size: few
CDR3: CASSAGQGINEKLFF
DNA: TGTGCCAGCAGTGCGGGACAGGGGATCAATGAAAAACTGTTTTTT

V: TRBV5-1
J: TRBJ2-6
D: -
size: -
CDR3: CASSLYPDSGANVLTF
DNA: TGCGCCAGCAGCTTATATCCGGACTCTGGGGCCAACGTCCTGACTTTC

V: TRBV5-5
J: TRBJ2-1
D: -
size: few
CDR3: CASSFRAPGSNEQFF
DNA: TGTGCCAGCAGCTTCAGAGCGCCAGGGAGCAATGAGCAGTTCTTC

V: TRBV6-1
J: TRBJ1-1
D: -
size: many
CDR3: CASSPDTVGTEAFF
DNA: TGTGCCAGCAGTCCTGATACAGTGGGGACTGAAGCTTTCTTT

V: TRBV5-1
J: TRBJ2-2
D: -
size: -
CDR3: CASVPGQQGINGELFF
DNA: TGCGCCAGCGTACCTGGCCAACAGGGAATTAACGGGGAGCTGTTTTTT

V: TRBV20-1
J: TRBJ2-4
D: TRBD2
size: -
CDR3: CSARGLVTKNIQYF
DNA: TGCAGTGCTAGGGGACTAGTAACCAAAAACATTCAGTACTTC

V: TRBV7-6
J: TRBJ2-3
D: TRBD2
size: few
CDR3: CASSFREGGDTQYF
DNA: TGTGCCAGCAGCTTTCGGGAGGGCGGAGATACGCAGTATTTT

V: TRBV7-6
J: TRBJ2-3
D: TRBD2
size: -
CDR3: CASSLAAGGIIDTQYF
DNA: TGTGCCAGCAGCTTAGCAGCGGGGGGTATCATAGATACGCAGTATTTT

V: TRBV4-1
J: TRBJ1-3
D: -
size: few
CDR3: CASSHPPKGSGNTIYF
DNA: TGCGCCAGCAGCCACCCCCCGAAGGGATCTGGAAACACCATATATTTT